Included here is one T cell receptor beta chain sequence, with context. This clonotype was detected ten times or more. Its antigen target is currently unknown. No quality values exist for individual bases; no much larger clone is one base distant. Libraries were made using 5' RACE. The reads were generated on a NextSeq 500. The TCR library protocol attached a unique molecular identifier to each TCR cDNA molecule to allow correction of PCR and sequencing errors. The paper's data handling went like this. Decombinator tools were used for TCR identification, UMI-based error correction and CDR3 extraction. TCRs above a frequency of 2 per 1,000, corresponding to the top 1% of the tumor frequency distribution, were defined as expanded. Each repertoire was subsampled 100 times to 5,000 TCRs, after which Renyi diversity was computed with the R vegan package. CDR3 similarity networks were constructed using string-kernel similarity of amino acid triplets, with links drawn between CDR3s whose pairwise similarity was above 0.82. TCRdb reran the public reads through fastp at Q25 and MiXCR, keeping productive beta chains. Each record represents a unique CDR3 protein, reported with the most common genes and DNA among its rows. Clone size and V and J calls follow TCRdb, not the original study. This sample gives about 52,000 distinct CDR3 sequences in total; less than 9.5% of them show up just once. Of the sample, around 38% is held by the ten largest clones.

These data originate in a study of spatial heterogeneity in lung cancer (dated by TCRdb to about 2019). Regarding the complete study: The donors were some 76 patients from the lung TRACERx cohort who had early-stage, untreated non-small cell lung cancer. Follow-up PBMC samples were sequenced whenever available, with the median time to follow-up being approximately 2 years after resection. Beta-chain transcripts were consistently detected in greater numbers than alpha-chain transcripts, which likely reflects a higher abundance of beta-chain transcripts. In the raw uncorrected reads, each unique combination of TCR and UMI appeared more than ten times on average. In non-small cell lung cancer, the study made a quantitative comparison of TCR alpha and beta repertoires among multiple tumor regions, matched nontumor lung and blood. Nonsynonymous mutation counts, determined by whole-exome sequencing of tumor tissue, were related to TCR repertoire features. Both alpha and beta chains were TCR-sequenced in samples taken at surgery, namely 220 tumor regions, fewer than 80 matched nontumor lung samples and a few dozen PBMC samples. Findings and caveats that apply to the study as a whole: Additional single-cell paired TCR alpha and beta sequencing was considered necessary to confirm, at a functional level, the hypothesis that regional TCRs recognize regional mutations. Ubiquitous expanded tumor TCRs were found in blood more often at tumor resection than at routine follow-up. Comparisons of baseline and follow-up blood repertoires included only 14 patients.

The CDR3 goes from the cysteine to the phenylalanine over 14 residues. Only the CDR3 part of the read is kept: 42 bases, read in frame from the first base. The germline V gene supplies CDR1 SGHVS and CDR2 FNYEAQ. V loses 3 bases, J loses 5 bases, and the germline ends lie 13 bases apart. What this sample's time point label stands for: blood at routine non-recurrence follow-up after resection. For TCR sequencing, whole RNA was extracted from tumor and nontumor lung tissue, or from cryopreserved PBMC samples, and no cell sorting was done. Patients were selected for TCR sequencing only if sufficient RNA was available from at least two tumor regions.

The V and J segments used are TRBV7-6 and TRBJ1-1; TRBD1 might be the D gene, on 5 matching bases. The starting material was PBMCs, obtained at follow-up. The sequence was collected from a female donor with early-stage non-small cell lung cancer. The CDR3 reads as follows: CASSLFGASTEAFF. The DNA is as follows: TGTGCCAGCAGCTTGTTCGGGGCCTCGACTGAAGCTTTCTTT.